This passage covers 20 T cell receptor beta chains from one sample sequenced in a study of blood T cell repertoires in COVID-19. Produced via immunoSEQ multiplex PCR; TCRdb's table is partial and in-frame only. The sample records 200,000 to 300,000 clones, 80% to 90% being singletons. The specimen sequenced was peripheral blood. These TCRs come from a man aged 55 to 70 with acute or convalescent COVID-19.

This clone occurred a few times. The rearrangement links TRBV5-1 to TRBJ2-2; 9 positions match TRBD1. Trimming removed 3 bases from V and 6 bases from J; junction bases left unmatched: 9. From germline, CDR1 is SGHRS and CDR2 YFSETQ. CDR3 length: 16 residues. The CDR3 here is CASSSTGTGIAGELFF. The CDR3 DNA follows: TGCGCCAGCAGCTCCACCGGGACAGGGATTGCCGGGGAGCTGTTTTTT.

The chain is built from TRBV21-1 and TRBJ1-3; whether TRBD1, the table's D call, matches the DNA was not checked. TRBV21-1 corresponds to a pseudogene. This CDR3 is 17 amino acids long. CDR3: CASSKEGTALSGNTIYF. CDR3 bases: TGTGCCAGCAGCAAGGAAGGGACAGCACTCTCTGGAAACACCATATATTTT.

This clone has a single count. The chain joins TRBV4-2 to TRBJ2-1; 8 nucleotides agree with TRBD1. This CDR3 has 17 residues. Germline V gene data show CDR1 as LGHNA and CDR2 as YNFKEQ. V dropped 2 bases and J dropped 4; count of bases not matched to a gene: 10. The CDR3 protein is CASSQKHDRGSYNEQFF. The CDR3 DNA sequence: TGTGCCAGCAGCCAAAAACACGACAGGGGATCTTACAATGAGCAGTTCTTC.

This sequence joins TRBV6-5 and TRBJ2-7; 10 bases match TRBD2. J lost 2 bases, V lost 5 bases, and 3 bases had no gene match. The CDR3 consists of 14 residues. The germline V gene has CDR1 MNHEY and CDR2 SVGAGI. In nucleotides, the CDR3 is TGTGCCAGCAGTAGCGGGGGGGGGACCTACGAGCAGTACTTC. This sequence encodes CASSSGGGTYEQYF.

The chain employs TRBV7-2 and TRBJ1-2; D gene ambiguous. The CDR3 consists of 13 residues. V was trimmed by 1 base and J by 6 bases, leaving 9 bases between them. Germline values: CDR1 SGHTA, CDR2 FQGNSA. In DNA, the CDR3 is TGTGCCAGCAGCTTAGGGAGGCAGAATGGCTACACCTTC. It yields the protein CASSLGRQNGYTF.

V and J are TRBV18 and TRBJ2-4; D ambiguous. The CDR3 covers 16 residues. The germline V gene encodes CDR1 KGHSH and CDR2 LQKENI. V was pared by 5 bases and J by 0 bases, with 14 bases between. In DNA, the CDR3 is TGTGCCAGCTCAAACCTTGGAGAACTAGCCAAAAACATTCAGTACTTC. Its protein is CASSNLGELAKNIQYF.

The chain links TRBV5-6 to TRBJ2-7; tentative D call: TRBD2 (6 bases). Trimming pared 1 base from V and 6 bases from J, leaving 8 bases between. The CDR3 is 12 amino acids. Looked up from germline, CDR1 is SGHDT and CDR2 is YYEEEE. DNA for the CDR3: TGTGCCAGCAGCTTGCGGGAGTCCGAGCAGTACTTC. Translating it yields CASSLRESEQYF.

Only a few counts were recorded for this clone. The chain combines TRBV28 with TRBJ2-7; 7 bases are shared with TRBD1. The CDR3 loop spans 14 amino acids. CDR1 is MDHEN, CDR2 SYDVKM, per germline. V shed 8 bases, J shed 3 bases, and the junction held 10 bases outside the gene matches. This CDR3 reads CASLSGTAVYEQYF. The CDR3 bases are TGTGCCAGCCTCTCCGGGACAGCGGTCTACGAGCAGTACTTC.

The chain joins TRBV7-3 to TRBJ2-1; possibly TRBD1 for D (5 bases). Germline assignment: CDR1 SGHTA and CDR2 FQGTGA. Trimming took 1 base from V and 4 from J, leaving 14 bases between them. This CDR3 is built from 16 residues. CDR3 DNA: TGTGCCAGCAGCTTAAATCGAGCTAGGGGATACAATGAGCAGTTCTTC. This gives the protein CASSLNRARGYNEQFF.

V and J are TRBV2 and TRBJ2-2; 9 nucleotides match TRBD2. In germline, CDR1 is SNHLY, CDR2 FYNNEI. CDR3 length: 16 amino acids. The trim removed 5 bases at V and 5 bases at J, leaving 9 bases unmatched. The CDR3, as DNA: TGTGCCAGCAGTTCAACGGGACTAGCAGTTACCGGGGAGCTGTTTTTT. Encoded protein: CASSSTGLAVTGELFF.

CDR3 sequence reads: CASSLIRGANTGELFF. CDR3 sequence (DNA): TGTGCCAGCAGTTTAATAAGGGGCGCCAACACCGGGGAGCTGTTTTTT. This chain links TRBV27 with TRBJ2-2; D might be TRBD1 (5 bases). CDR1 MNHEY and CDR2 SMNVEV come from the germline V gene (reference sequence). Trimming removed 2 bases from V and 2 bases from J, with 12 bases in between. The CDR3 sequence is 16 residues long.

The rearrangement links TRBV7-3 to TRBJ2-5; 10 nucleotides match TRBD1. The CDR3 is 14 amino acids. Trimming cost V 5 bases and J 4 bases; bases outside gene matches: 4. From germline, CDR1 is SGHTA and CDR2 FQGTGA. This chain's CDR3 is CASSVGQGRETQYF. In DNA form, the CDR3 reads TGTGCCAGCAGCGTGGGACAGGGGAGAGAGACCCAGTACTTC.

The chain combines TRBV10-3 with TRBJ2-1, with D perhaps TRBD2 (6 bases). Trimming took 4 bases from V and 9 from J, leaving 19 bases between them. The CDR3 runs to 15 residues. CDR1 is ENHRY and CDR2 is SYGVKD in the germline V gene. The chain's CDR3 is CAISGVGMAGSEQFF. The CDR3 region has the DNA TGTGCCATCAGTGGGGTCGGTATGGCGGGAAGTGAGCAGTTCTTC.

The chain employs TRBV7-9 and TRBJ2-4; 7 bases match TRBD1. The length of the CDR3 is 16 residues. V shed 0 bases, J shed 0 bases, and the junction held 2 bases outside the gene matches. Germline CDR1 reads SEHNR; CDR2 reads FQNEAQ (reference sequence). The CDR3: CASSLAGGAAKNIQYF. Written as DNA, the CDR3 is TGTGCCAGCAGCTTAGCAGGGGGCGCAGCCAAAAACATTCAGTACTTC.

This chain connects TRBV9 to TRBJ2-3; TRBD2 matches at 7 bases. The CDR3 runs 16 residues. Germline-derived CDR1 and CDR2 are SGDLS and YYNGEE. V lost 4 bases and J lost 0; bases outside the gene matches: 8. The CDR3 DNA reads TGTGCCAGCAGCCAATGGGGGGGGACTAGCACAGATACGCAGTATTTT. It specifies CASSQWGGTSTDTQYF.

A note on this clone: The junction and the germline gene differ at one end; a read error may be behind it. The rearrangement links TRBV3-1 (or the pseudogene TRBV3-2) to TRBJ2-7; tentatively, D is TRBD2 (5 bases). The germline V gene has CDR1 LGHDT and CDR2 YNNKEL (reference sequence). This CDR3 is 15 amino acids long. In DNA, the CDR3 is TGTGCCAGTAGCCAAGCAAGAATCGGACTTTACGAGCAGTACTTC. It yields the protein CASSQARIGLYEQYF.

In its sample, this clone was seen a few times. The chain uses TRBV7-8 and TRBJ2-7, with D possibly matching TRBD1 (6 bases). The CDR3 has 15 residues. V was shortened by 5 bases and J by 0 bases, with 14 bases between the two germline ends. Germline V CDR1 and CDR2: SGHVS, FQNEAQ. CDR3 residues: CASSKHRAFSYEQYF. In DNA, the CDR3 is TGTGCCAGCAGCAAACACAGGGCCTTCTCCTACGAGCAGTACTTC.

CDR3 sequence reads: CASSLAGGSGYNEQFF. The CDR3 nucleotides read TGTGCCAGCAGCTTAGCGGGAGGGTCGGGGTACAATGAGCAGTTCTTC. The chain is built from TRBV7-9 and TRBJ2-1; 7 bases map to TRBD2. CDR3 length: 16 amino acids. The germline V gene has CDR1 SEHNR and CDR2 FQNEAQ (reference sequence). V shed 0 bases and J 4 bases; nucleotides not matched to a gene: 6.

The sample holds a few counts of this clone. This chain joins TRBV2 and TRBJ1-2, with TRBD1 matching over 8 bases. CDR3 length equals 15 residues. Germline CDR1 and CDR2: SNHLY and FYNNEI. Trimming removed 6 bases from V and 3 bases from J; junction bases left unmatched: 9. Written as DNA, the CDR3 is TGTGCCAGCAGCCGAACAGGGGGGATCTACTATGGCTACACCTTC. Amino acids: CASSRTGGIYYGYTF.

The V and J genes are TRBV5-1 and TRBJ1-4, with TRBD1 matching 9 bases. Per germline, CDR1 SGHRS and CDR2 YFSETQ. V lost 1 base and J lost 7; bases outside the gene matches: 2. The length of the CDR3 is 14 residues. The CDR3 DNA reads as TGCGCCAGCAGCTTGCTGACAGGGGGTGAAAAACTGTTTTTT. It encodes CASSLLTGGEKLFF.